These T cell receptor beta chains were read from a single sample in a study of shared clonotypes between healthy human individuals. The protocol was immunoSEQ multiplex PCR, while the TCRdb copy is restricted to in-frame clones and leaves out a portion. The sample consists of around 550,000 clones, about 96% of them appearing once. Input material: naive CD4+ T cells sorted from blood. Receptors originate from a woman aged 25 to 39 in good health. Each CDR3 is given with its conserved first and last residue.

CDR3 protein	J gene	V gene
CASRNEQYF	TRBJ2-7	TRBV7-9
CASKRSSYNSPLHF	TRBJ1-6	TRBV28
CASSPDRGGKLFF	TRBJ1-4	TRBV28
CARSRRDRNQPQHF	TRBJ1-5	TRBV5-3
CASSDWFSGANVLTF	TRBJ2-6	TRBV6-1
CSVRAGPSYNEQFF	TRBJ2-1	TRBV29-1
CASTMEGLGEAFF	TRBJ1-1	TRBV5-1
CASSRGTGYEQYF	TRBJ2-7	TRBV19
CASSPPWDSHTGELFF	TRBJ2-2	TRBV28
CASSPRTVGYGYTF	TRBJ1-2	TRBV5-1
CASSRDLYEQYF	TRBJ2-7	TRBV6-1
CASSTRTGPSEKLFF	TRBJ1-4	TRBV28
CASSSGLARSGGELFF	TRBJ2-2	TRBV5-4
CASSIVGQGRYNEQFF	TRBJ2-1	TRBV19
CASSPATGNTEAFF	TRBJ1-1	TRBV18
CASMSNPKTSGAYNEQFF	TRBJ2-1	TRBV7-9
CASSLTGLAGEIPGELFF	TRBJ2-2	TRBV7-9
CASSEVLAGVSDTQYF	TRBJ2-3	TRBV6-1
CASRETGGGETQYF	TRBJ2-5	TRBV7-6
CASSERRSYEQYF	TRBJ2-7	TRBV21-1
CASSYADSRETQYF	TRBJ2-5	TRBV6-5
CSVAPGDTQYF	TRBJ2-3	TRBV29-1
CASRDSGANVLTF	TRBJ2-6	TRBV5-1
CASSPQTGLDGYTF	TRBJ1-2	TRBV18
CASSQVLAGVSYNEQFF	TRBJ2-1	TRBV4-1
CASSGLAGDYEQYF	TRBJ2-7	TRBV6-5
CSVAGQGGTEAFF	TRBJ1-1	TRBV29-1
CAWSGVGEVSYEQYF	TRBJ2-7	TRBV30
CASIAGTGNTGELFF	TRBJ2-2	TRBV6-1
CASSLSIGTSGTYEQYF	TRBJ2-7	TRBV27
CASSALGHSTDTQYF	TRBJ2-3	TRBV9
CASSLIAGTAQETQYF	TRBJ2-5	TRBV18
CASSLANYEQYF	TRBJ2-7	TRBV7-3
CAKGGTENYYGYTF	TRBJ1-2	TRBV30
CASSMKGYEQYF	TRBJ2-7	TRBV19
CASSPQARVGREQYF	TRBJ2-7	TRBV18
CASSLGTASYEQYF	TRBJ2-7	TRBV5-1
CASSKWASGRVGELFF	TRBJ2-2	TRBV21-1
CASSLAVVAGGSYEQYF	TRBJ2-7	TRBV5-5
CASSYSGAENTEAFF	TRBJ1-1	TRBV6-5
CATSRDGQSSYHGYTF	TRBJ1-2	TRBV15
CASSESRGGLRTIYF	TRBJ1-3	TRBV2
CASRRQGNTEAFF	TRBJ1-1	TRBV5-4
CASSEAETQYF	TRBJ2-5	TRBV18
CASSLNYLGYNEQFF	TRBJ2-1	TRBV11-3